This TCR beta chain was captured in a study of cytomegalovirus exposure and HLA in healthy donors. 13 Jbeta primers and 60 Vbeta primers were used for the PCR. Profiled with immunoSEQ multiplex PCR; TCRdb holds only in-frame clones, not every one. The sample includes roughly 190,000 clones, about 85% of them seen just once. Each donor was nominally healthy when sampled (though unrecorded immune exposures were likely). There are 17 residues in the CDR3. After removal of 1 base from V and 3 bases from J, the junction contained 12 bases not matched to a gene. The V gene's germline CDR1 is GTSNPN and CDR2 SVGIG (reference sequence).

V gene TRBV30 combines with J gene TRBJ1-5, with 7 bases aligning to TRBD1. The clonotype was recovered from a woman between 45 and 60 years old in good health and CMV-seronegative. Sequencing was done on a sample of PBMCs. The CDR3 DNA sequence: TGTGCCTGGAGTGACGAGGGGGCCAGTAAGGACAATCAGCCCCAGCATTTT. This translates into CAWSDEGASKDNQPQHF.